The 15 T cell receptor beta chains in this list originate from one sample, sequenced in a study of blood T cell repertoires in COVID-19. TCRdb's table, derived via immunoSEQ multiplex PCR, lists solely in-frame clones and lacks some. The table shows about 120,000 clones, with approximately 90% occurring only once. Sequencing input: peripheral blood. Receptors originate from a man in his 70s with active or convalescent COVID-19.

As DNA, the CDR3 is TGTGCCAGCAGCTTAGCGCGCGGGAATGAGCAGTTCTTC. Protein sequence: CASSLARGNEQFF. The J gene is TRBJ2-1, the V gene TRBV7-2; tentatively, D is TRBD2 (5 bases). CDR1 and CDR2 (germline): SGHTA, FQGNSA. The CDR3 loop spans 13 amino acids. V was trimmed by 0 bases and J by 7 bases, leaving 7 bases between them. Complete variable domain (other parts from reference TRBV7-2 and TRBJ2-1): GAGVSQSPSNKVTEKGKDVELRCDPISGHTALYWYRQSLGQGLEFLIYFQGNSAPDKSGLPSDRFSAERTGGSVSTLTIQRTQQEDSAVYLCASSLARGNEQFFGPGTRLTVL.

This chain uses TRBV12-3 or TRBV12-4 with TRBJ2-7; TRBD1 might be the D (6 bases). This CDR3 is 13 amino acids long. Trimming took off 8 bases at V and 2 bases at J, with 13 bases between the two ends. In DNA, the CDR3 is TGTGCCAGCTCTCCCAGGGACACCTACGAGCAGTACTTC. It yields the protein CASSPRDTYEQYF.

The chain uses TRBV5-4 and TRBJ2-2; 9 nucleotides line up with TRBD1. J was trimmed by 4 bases and V by 4 bases; bases with no gene match: 11. The CDR3 is made up of 17 amino acids. The germline V gene encodes CDR1 SGHNT and CDR2 YYREEE (reference sequence). The CDR3 nucleotides read TGTGCCAGCAGCCCCTCGGGGACAGGGTCAACCACCGGGGAGCTGTTTTTT. It specifies CASSPSGTGSTTGELFF. The complete variable domain, with remaining parts taken from reference TRBV5-4 and TRBJ2-2, reads ETGVTQSPTHLIKTRGQQVTLRCSSQSGHNTVSWYQQALGQGPQFIFQYYREEENGRGNFPPRFSGLQFPNYSSELNVNALELDDSALYLCASSPSGTGSTTGELFFGEGSRLTVL.

The V call is TRBV28, the J call TRBJ1-2; perhaps TRBD1 as D (6 bases). The ends were cut back, 7 bases at V and 5 bases at J, with 17 bases in the middle. Germline assignment: CDR1 MDHEN and CDR2 SYDVKM. The CDR3 is 14 residues long. The CDR3 nucleotides are TGTGCCAGCACCCTAGGGGGACGGAGTTATGGCTACACCTTC. This gives the protein CASTLGGRSYGYTF.

The chain uses TRBV12-3 or TRBV12-4 and TRBJ1-1; no clear D. CDR3 size: 12 residues. V lost 3 bases and J lost 3, with 5 bases in between. The CDR3 nucleotides read TGTGCCAGCAGTTTGAGGGACACTGAAGCTTTCTTT. Translation gives CASSLRDTEAFF.

This clone was counted only a few times. The J gene is TRBJ1-2, the V gene TRBV2, with 7 positions matching TRBD1. Germline CDR1 reads SNHLY; CDR2 reads FYNNEI. With 4 bases clipped from V and 4 bases from J, the junction kept 0 bases outside the gene matches. The CDR3 extends over 12 amino acids. Here the CDR3 reads CASSGDSYGYTF. CDR3 in DNA: TGTGCCAGCAGTGGGGACAGCTATGGCTACACCTTC.

The chain combines TRBV14 with TRBJ2-7; 8 positions match TRBD1. V dropped 1 base and J dropped 3; count of bases not matched to a gene: 5. Germline V lookup: CDR1 SGHDN, CDR2 FVKESK. This CDR3 is built from 15 residues. Here the CDR3 reads CASSQGAGGFYEQYF. CDR3 DNA sequence: TGTGCCAGCAGCCAAGGTGCAGGGGGCTTCTACGAGCAGTACTTC.

V is TRBV9 and J is TRBJ1-5, with D unresolved. Trimming took 3 bases from V and 2 from J, leaving 12 bases between them. Germline V lookup: CDR1 SGDLS, CDR2 YYNGEE. The CDR3 length is 15 residues. The CDR3 bases are TGTGCCAGCAGCGCAAACTCCCAAGGCAATCAGCCCCAGCATTTT. This gives the protein CASSANSQGNQPQHF.

This rearrangement joins TRBV10-3 to TRBJ2-7; D is unclear. The CDR3 is 15 residues long. V dropped 6 bases and J dropped 1 base, with 16 bases sitting between them. Germline loops: CDR1 ENHRY, CDR2 SYGVKD. The CDR3 region has the DNA TGTGCCATCAGCCTACAGCCGTCGGCGTCCTACGAGCAGTACTTC. It specifies CAISLQPSASYEQYF.

The gene calls are TRBV12-5 and TRBJ2-1; unclear D gene. Germline lookup yields CDR1 LGHNT and CDR2 FRNRAP. The CDR3 contains 13 residues. V lost 1 base and J 4 bases, leaving 5 bases between the germline ends. The CDR3 reads CASGLASYNEQFF. CDR3 coding DNA: TGTGCTAGTGGTTTGGCCTCTTACAATGAGCAGTTCTTC.

This clone has a single count. V is TRBV28 and J is TRBJ2-7; 9 bases match TRBD2. Germline assignment: CDR1 MDHEN and CDR2 SYDVKM. CDR3 length: 17 amino acids. V shed 5 bases, J shed 2 bases, and the junction held 13 bases outside the gene matches. CDR3: CASSTPLAREGTYEQYF. The CDR3 DNA sequence: TGTGCCAGCAGTACACCACTGGCGCGGGAGGGGACCTACGAGCAGTACTTC.

V and J are TRBV19 and TRBJ1-1, with 9 bases aligning to TRBD1. Germline V gene data show CDR1 as LNHDA and CDR2 as SQIVND (reference sequence). V dropped 5 bases and J dropped 4; count of bases not matched to a gene: 5. The CDR3 is made up of 14 amino acids. CDR3 sequence (DNA): TGTGCCAGTAGTCCACAGGGGGCGGGCACTGAAGCTTTCTTT. Translated: CASSPQGAGTEAFF.

The chain links TRBV24-1 to TRBJ2-5, with a weak D call TRBD2 (6 bases). Germline CDR1 reads KGHDR; CDR2 reads SFDVKD. Trimming took 3 bases from V and 3 from J, leaving 16 bases between them. The CDR3 loop spans 16 amino acids. The DNA for the CDR3 is TGTGCCACCAGTGATACCGCGGGACGGCGAGAAGAGACCCAGTACTTC. This gives the protein CATSDTAGRREETQYF.

The J gene is TRBJ2-2, the V gene TRBV30; a possible D gene is TRBD2 (5 bases). The CDR3 runs 15 residues. CDR1 is GTSNPN and CDR2 is SVGIG in the germline V gene (reference sequence). V shed 1 base and J shed 7 bases, with 16 bases lying between them. The CDR3, as DNA: TGTGCCTGGAGTGAATTTGGCCTAGCCCACGGGGAGCTGTTTTTT. As protein: CAWSEFGLAHGELFF.

This clone has just a few counts. This chain uses TRBV30 with TRBJ2-7; a possible D gene is TRBD2 (5 bases). The CDR3 is made up of 13 amino acids. The V end lost 8 bases, the J end lost 0 bases, and 14 bases lay between the germline ends. Germline loops: CDR1 GTSNPN, CDR2 SVGIG (reference sequence). The chain's CDR3 is CAGTGIRSYEQYF. The CDR3, as DNA: TGTGCCGGAACCGGGATACGCTCCTACGAGCAGTACTTC.